This T cell receptor beta chain was sequenced for a study of blood T cell repertoires in COVID-19. About the study: Acute-phase and convalescent COVID-19 samples originated in the United States, Italy and Spain. From T cells, B-cell-depleted T cells, or PBMCs came the material, which was cDNA or gDNA.

Only in-frame clones appear in the TCRdb table, and some are missing; sequencing was by immunoSEQ multiplex PCR. The sample yields approximately 260,000 clones, about 88% seen once. Germline CDR1 and CDR2: SEHNR and FQNEAQ (reference sequence). V shed 10 bases, J shed 5 bases, and the junction held 5 bases outside the gene matches. The CDR3 has 13 residues. The chain is built from TRBV7-9 and TRBJ1-4, with 9 bases fitting TRBD1. The source of this sequence is a man aged 18 to 29 with active or convalescent COVID-19. Sequencing was done on a sample of peripheral blood. CDR3 loop: CATRQGVNEKLFF. The CDR3, as DNA: TGTGCCACCCGACAGGGGGTGAATGAAAAACTGTTTTTT.